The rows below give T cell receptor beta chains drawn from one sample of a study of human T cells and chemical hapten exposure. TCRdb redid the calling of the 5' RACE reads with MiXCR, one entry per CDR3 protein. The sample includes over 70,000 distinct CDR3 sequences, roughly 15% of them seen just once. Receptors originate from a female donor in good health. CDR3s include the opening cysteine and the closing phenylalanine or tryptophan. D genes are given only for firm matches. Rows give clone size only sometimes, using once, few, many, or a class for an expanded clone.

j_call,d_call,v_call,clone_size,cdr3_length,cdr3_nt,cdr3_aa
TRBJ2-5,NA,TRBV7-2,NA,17,TGTGCCAGCAGCTTAGCGCAGGTGGACCACGTCAAAGAGACCCAGTACTTC,CASSLAQVDHVKETQYF
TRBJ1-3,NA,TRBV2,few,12,TGTGCCAGCAGAACGAGTGGAAACACCATATATTTT,CASRTSGNTIYF
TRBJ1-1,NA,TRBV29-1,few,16,TGCAGCGTTGTAACTTATAGAGGACGGTTGAACACTGAAGCTTTCTTT,CSVVTYRGRLNTEAFF
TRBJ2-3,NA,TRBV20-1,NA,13,TGCAGTGCTAGAGGGTTGGGCACAGATACGCAGTATTTT,CSARGLGTDTQYF
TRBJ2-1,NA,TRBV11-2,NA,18,TGTGCCAGCAGCTTTGAGGGGGGACACTCGAGCTCCTACAATGAGCAGTTCTTC,CASSFEGGHSSSYNEQFF
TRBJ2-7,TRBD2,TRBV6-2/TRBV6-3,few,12,TGTGCCAGCAGCGATAGCGGGTACGAGCAGTACTTC,CASSDSGYEQYF
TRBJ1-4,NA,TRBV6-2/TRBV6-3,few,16,TGTGCCAGCAGTTACTGGAGGACAGCAACTAATGAAAAACTGTTTTTT,CASSYWRTATNEKLFF
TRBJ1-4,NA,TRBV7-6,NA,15,TGTGCCAGCAGCTTGGGCGCAGGGATCGGTGAAAAACTGTTTTTT,CASSLGAGIGEKLFF
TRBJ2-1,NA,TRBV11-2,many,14,TGTGCCAGCAGCTTCCGCTTAGATTACAATGAGCAGTTCTTC,CASSFRLDYNEQFF
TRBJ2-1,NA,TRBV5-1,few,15,TGCGCCAGCAGCTTGAACCCCGGGACATACAATGAGCAGTTCTTC,CASSLNPGTYNEQFF
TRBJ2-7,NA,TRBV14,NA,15,TGTGCCAGCAGCCTTTGGACGGCCGGCGAGGGCGAGCAGTACTTC,CASSLWTAGEGEQYF
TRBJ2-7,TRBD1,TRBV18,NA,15,TGTGCCAGCTCACCACTAGGGACAGGGGGTTACGAGCAGTACTTC,CASSPLGTGGYEQYF
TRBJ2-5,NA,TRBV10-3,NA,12,TGTGCCATCAGTGAGTCAAGAGAGACCCAGTACTTC,CAISESRETQYF
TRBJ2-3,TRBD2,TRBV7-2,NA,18,TGTGCCAGCAGCTTAGAGGAGTTAGCGGGGGGCCTCACAGATACGCAGTATTTT,CASSLEELAGGLTDTQYF
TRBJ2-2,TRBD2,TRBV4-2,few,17,TGTGCCAGCAGCCAAGTTTTCGCGGGAGACTCCCCCGGGGAGCTGTTTTTT,CASSQVFAGDSPGELFF
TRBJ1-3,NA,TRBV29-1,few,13,TGCAGCGTAATTCAGGGTTCCGGAAACACCATATATTTT,CSVIQGSGNTIYF
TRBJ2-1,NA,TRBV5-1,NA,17,TGCGCCAGCAGCTTGGTGTTCGGCCTTGATTCCTACAATGAGCAGTTCTTC,CASSLVFGLDSYNEQFF
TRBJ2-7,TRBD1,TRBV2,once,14,TGTGCCAGCAGTCTAGTACAGGGGCCCTACGAGCAGTACTTC,CASSLVQGPYEQYF
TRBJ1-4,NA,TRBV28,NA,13,TGTGCCAGCAGTCCAGAGGGGAGGGAAAAACTGTTTTTT,CASSPEGREKLFF
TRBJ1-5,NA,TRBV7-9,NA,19,TGTGCCAGCAGCCTAGGACGGGCGGAGTCTTTACTTAGCAATCAGCCCCAGCATTTT,CASSLGRAESLLSNQPQHF
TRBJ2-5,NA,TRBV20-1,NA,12,TGCAGTGCTAGGGACTGGGGAGAGACCCAGTACTTC,CSARDWGETQYF
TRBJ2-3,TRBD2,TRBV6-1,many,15,TGTGCCAGCAGTACCCTAGCGGGAGGGCCGGATACGCAGTATTTT,CASSTLAGGPDTQYF
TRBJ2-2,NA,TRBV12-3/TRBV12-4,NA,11,TGTGCCAGCAGTTACACCGGGGAGCTGTTTTTT,CASSYTGELFF
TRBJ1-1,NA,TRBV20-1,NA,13,TGCAGTGCTAGAGTTCCGGGGGGCACTGAAGCTTTCTTT,CSARVPGGTEAFF
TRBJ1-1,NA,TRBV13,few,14,TGTGCCAGCAGCTTGGATCAGGGCAACACTGAAGCTTTCTTT,CASSLDQGNTEAFF
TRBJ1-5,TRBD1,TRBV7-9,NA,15,TGTGCCAGCAGCTTGGGGACAGGGGGCTTTCAGCCCCAGCATTTT,CASSLGTGGFQPQHF
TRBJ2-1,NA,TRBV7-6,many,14,TGTGCCAGCAGCCTCCTAGGGGATTACAATGAGCAGTTCTTC,CASSLLGDYNEQFF
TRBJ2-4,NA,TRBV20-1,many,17,TGCAGTGCTAGCCCCCTTGAGGGGCGGAGAGCCAAAAACATTCAGTACTTC,CSASPLEGRRAKNIQYF
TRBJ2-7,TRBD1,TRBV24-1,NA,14,TGTGCCACTCAGACGGGACAGGGTCCCTACGAGCAGTACTTC,CATQTGQGPYEQYF
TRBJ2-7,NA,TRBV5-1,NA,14,TGCGCCAGCACCGCAGCAGGGGGGCTTTCTGAGCAGTACTTC,CASTAAGGLSEQYF
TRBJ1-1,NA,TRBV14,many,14,TGTGCCAGCTCTAGGGGGAGGGAGAACACTGAAGCTTTCTTT,CASSRGRENTEAFF